Below are 28 T cell receptor beta chains sequenced from a single sample in a study of molecular identifiers for immune sequencing clone quantification. MiXCR, applied by TCRdb to the PCR reads, yields one record per CDR3 protein. The table records approximately 500,000 distinct CDR3 sequences, under 30% of them present only once. Sequencing was done on a sample of naive CD8+ T cells from blood, with Jurkat cell RNA spiked in. Documented subset: FACS-sorted CD8+CD4-CCR7+CD45RA+ naive T cells. These receptors all come from a human donor in good health. Some libraries in this study had Jurkat cell RNA spiked in.

The gene calls are TRBV27 and TRBJ2-7; no clear D gene. Germline V gene lookup returns CDR1 MNHEY and CDR2 SMNVEV (reference sequence). Trimming shortened V by 8 bases and J by 4 bases, and 18 bases separated the two germline ends. The CDR3 is made up of 14 amino acids. The CDR3 spells CASRPWTRGYEQYF. CDR3 DNA sequence: TGTGCCAGCCGTCCATGGACCCGCGGTTACGAGCAGTACTTC.

This chain uses TRBV7-9 with TRBJ1-5, with unresolved D. The germline V gene has CDR1 SEHNR and CDR2 FQNEAQ (reference sequence). Trimming shortened V by 0 bases and J by 0 bases, and 12 bases separated the two germline ends. This CDR3 contains 17 residues. CDR3 nucleotides: TGTGCCAGCAGCTTAGCGACGTCACCAAATAGCAATCAGCCCCAGCATTTT. Its protein is CASSLATSPNSNQPQHF.

V usage is TRBV2 and J usage is TRBJ1-2; D possibly corresponds to TRBD1 (6 bases). V was pared by 5 bases and J by 6 bases, with 22 bases between. The germline gives CDR1 SNHLY, CDR2 FYNNEI. The CDR3 loop spans 16 amino acids. The CDR3 bases are TGTGCCAGCAGTTTATCCCCGCGGACAGAGGCTGATGGCTACACCTTC. It is translated as CASSLSPRTEADGYTF.

The rearrangement joins TRBV7-9 to TRBJ2-2; TRBD1 matches 9 bases. In germline, CDR1 is SEHNR, CDR2 FQNEAQ (reference sequence). There are 16 residues in the CDR3. V was pared by 4 bases and J by 3 bases, with 6 bases of the junction left unmatched. The CDR3 bases are TGTGCCAGCAGCTCAGCAGACAGGGGGGACACCGGGGAGCTGTTTTTT. It translates to CASSSADRGDTGELFF.

A few counts support this clonotype. The chain couples TRBV4-1 to TRBJ2-7, with D unclear. The CDR3 length is 16 residues. Per germline, CDR1 MGHRA and CDR2 YSYEKL. V lost 0 bases and J 4 bases, leaving 16 bases between the germline ends. CDR3 bases: TGCGCCAGCAGCCAAGATGCCAGCCCAATTATGTACGAGCAGTACTTC. The encoded protein is CASSQDASPIMYEQYF.

The gene calls are TRBV4-3 and TRBJ2-5; D unresolved. This CDR3 is built from 15 residues. Trimming took 0 bases from V and 5 from J, leaving 13 bases between them. Germline V gene sequence: CDR1 LGHNA, CDR2 YSLEER. CDR3 protein: CASSQDVGGLETQYF. The CDR3 DNA sequence: TGCGCCAGCAGCCAAGATGTAGGTGGGTTGGAGACCCAGTACTTC.

This clonotype was found a few times. The gene calls are TRBV27 and TRBJ2-3, with D tentatively TRBD1 or TRBD2 (5 bases each). V was shortened by 2 bases and J by 3 bases, with 12 bases between the two germline ends. Germline values: CDR1 MNHEY, CDR2 SMNVEV (reference sequence). The CDR3 has 15 residues. The CDR3 nucleotides are TGTGCCAGCAGTTTAAGGGTTGAGGGGACAGATACGCAGTATTTT. Translation: CASSLRVEGTDTQYF.

V usage is TRBV10-2 and J usage is TRBJ1-1, with 8 bases that match TRBD1. This CDR3 is built from 15 residues. The V gene's germline CDR1 is WSHSY and CDR2 SAAADI. V lost 3 bases and J lost 2; bases outside the gene matches: 5. The CDR3: CASSDPQGANTEAFF. CDR3 DNA: TGCGCCAGCAGTGATCCCCAGGGGGCAAACACTGAAGCTTTCTTT.

This clonotype was picked up many times. This chain joins TRBV7-9 and TRBJ1-4; D is uncertain. Germline-derived CDR1 and CDR2 are SEHNR and FQNEAQ (reference sequence). V was trimmed by 5 bases and J by 2 bases, leaving 15 bases between them. The CDR3 consists of 16 residues. CDR3 bases: TGTGCCAGCAGCGAGTCACTCAAGGGCACTAATGAAAAACTGTTTTTT. Its translation is CASSESLKGTNEKLFF.

The V and J genes are TRBV4-3 and TRBJ1-3; the D is unclear. This CDR3 spans 17 amino acids. Trimming took 3 bases from V and 4 from J, leaving 19 bases between them. The V gene's germline CDR1 is LGHNA and CDR2 YSLEER. In DNA form, the CDR3 reads TGCGCCAGCAGCCACTATCTTTCGGACCCTCAAGGAAACACCATATATTTT. This translates into CASSHYLSDPQGNTIYF.

The table lists this clonotype with a count of one. Since the CDR3 does not end with the conserved phenylalanine or tryptophan, this likely comes from a read error. Because the CDR3's place on the DNA is in doubt, the DNA is left out and the CDR3 is given as listed by TCRdb. The V gene is TRBV4-3, the J gene TRBJ1-3. The CDR3 is 13 amino acids long, termini counted. CDR1 LGHNA and CDR2 YSLEER come from the germline V gene. CDR3 sequence reads: CASSQVLGNTTYS.

V gene TRBV27 combines with J gene TRBJ2-2; 15 bases align to TRBD2. Germline lookup yields CDR1 MNHEY and CDR2 SMNVEV (reference sequence). This CDR3 has 18 amino acids. The trim removed 5 bases at V and 8 bases at J, leaving 12 bases unmatched. The CDR3 loop reads CASSNLGLAGGPAGELFF. The DNA of the CDR3 is TGTGCCAGCAGTAACCTCGGACTAGCGGGGGGGCCGGCGGGGGAGCTGTTTTTT.

The chain is built from TRBV19 and TRBJ2-3; TRBD2 agrees at 8 bases. The V gene end was trimmed by 3 bases and the J gene end by 0 bases; junction bases not matched to a gene: 5. Germline assignment: CDR1 LNHDA and CDR2 SQIVND (reference sequence). The CDR3 extends over 16 amino acids. In DNA form, the CDR3 reads TGTGCCAGTAGTATCCCAGCGGGAGCTAGCACAGATACGCAGTATTTT. Amino acids: CASSIPAGASTDTQYF.

This clonotype was found a few times. V usage is TRBV7-9 and J usage is TRBJ2-2, with D possibly matching TRBD1 (5 bases). The V and J ends lost 2 bases and 2 bases respectively, with 18 bases between them. The CDR3 contains 18 residues. The germline gives CDR1 SEHNR, CDR2 FQNEAQ (reference sequence). The CDR3 loop reads CASSLLWGENTNTGELFF. CDR3 bases: TGTGCCAGCAGCTTACTGTGGGGCGAAAATACTAACACCGGGGAGCTGTTTTTT.

A few counts support this clonotype. The chain is built from TRBV20-1 and TRBJ2-7, with TRBD2 identical over 10 bases. The V gene end was trimmed by 0 bases and the J gene end by 5 bases; junction bases not matched to a gene: 16. This CDR3 has 18 residues. Germline lookup yields CDR1 DFQATT and CDR2 SNEGSKA (reference sequence). CDR3 nucleotides: TGCAGTGCTAGAGATAGCGGGAGGTCTCTTTTCAAGTCCGACGAGCAGTACTTC. This translates into CSARDSGRSLFKSDEQYF.

This clonotype was counted a few times. This chain connects TRBV20-1 to TRBJ1-1; TRBD1 is a possible D gene (5 bases). Trimming took off 2 bases at V and 1 base at J, with 8 bases between the two ends. Germline CDR1 is DFQATT and CDR2 is SNEGSKA (reference sequence). The CDR3 consists of 13 residues. The CDR3 DNA is TGCAGTGCTAGACAGGGTCGGAACACTGAAGCTTTCTTT. Translating it yields CSARQGRNTEAFF.

J is TRBJ2-7 and V is TRBV4-2, with D maybe TRBD2 (6 bases). V was cut by 1 base and J by 2 bases, with 15 bases left in between. Germline lookup yields CDR1 LGHNA and CDR2 YNFKEQ. The CDR3 is 16 amino acids. The CDR3 protein is CASSQGRGGMAYEQYF. CDR3 coding DNA: TGTGCCAGCAGCCAAGGGCGCGGAGGGATGGCCTACGAGCAGTACTTC.

The rearrangement uses TRBV2 and TRBJ2-4; D not resolved. The CDR3 length is 10 residues. The V and J ends lost 8 bases and 6 bases respectively, with 5 bases between them. In germline, CDR1 is SNHLY, CDR2 FYNNEI. The CDR3, as DNA: TGTGCCAGCGGCTTAAACATTCAGTACTTC. Translating it yields CASGLNIQYF.

In this sample, this clonotype turned up many times. The gene calls are TRBV5-1 and TRBJ2-7; 7 bases are shared with TRBD1. With V trimmed by 3 bases and J by 2 bases, 8 bases remained unmatched. The length of the CDR3 is 15 residues. From germline, CDR1 is SGHRS and CDR2 YFSETQ. CDR3: CASSSPTTGTYEQYF. CDR3 sequence (DNA): TGCGCCAGCAGCTCGCCCACGACAGGGACCTACGAGCAGTACTTC.

The genes are TRBV28 and TRBJ1-5, with unresolved D. The germline V and J ends were trimmed by 5 bases and 3 bases, with 20 bases remaining between them. This CDR3 comprises 17 residues. Per the germline V gene, CDR1 is MDHEN and CDR2 is SYDVKM. This chain's CDR3 is CASSPAGYRADNQPQHF. DNA of the CDR3: TGTGCCAGCAGTCCGGCCGGTTACAGAGCCGACAATCAGCCCCAGCATTTT.

About this clonotype itself: It may be a read error: a sequence one base away is much more abundant. The gene calls are TRBV29-1 and TRBJ2-5, with D maybe TRBD2 (6 bases). The CDR3 covers 13 residues. CDR1 and CDR2 from the germline V gene are SQVTM and ANQGSEA. CDR3 nucleotide sequence: TGCAGCGTTGATTGGGGGGACCAAGAGCCCCAGTACTTC. This sequence encodes CSVDWGDQEPQYF.

This clonotype came up many times. This chain uses TRBV28 with TRBJ2-7, with D perhaps matching TRBD2 (5 bases). In germline, CDR1 is MDHEN, CDR2 SYDVKM. This CDR3 region has 15 residues. Trimming cost V 6 bases and J 2 bases, with 17 bases left between them. The CDR3 here is CASRPLRERAYEQYF. The CDR3 DNA is TGTGCCAGCAGACCTCTGAGGGAACGAGCCTACGAGCAGTACTTC.

This clonotype has only a few counts. This chain links TRBV12-5 with TRBJ1-1, with 7 bases lining up with TRBD1. CDR1 is LGHNT and CDR2 is FRNRAP in the germline V gene. The CDR3 runs 15 residues. Trimming removed 5 bases from V and 3 bases from J; junction bases left unmatched: 9. In DNA, the CDR3 is TGTGCTAGTGGTCCGAGCAGGGGGGTCGACACTGAAGCTTTCTTT. Amino acids: CASGPSRGVDTEAFF.

This clonotype was seen repeatedly, ten times or more. The J gene is TRBJ2-3, the V gene TRBV7-9; D is tentatively TRBD1 or TRBD2 (5 bases each). This CDR3 contains 18 residues. Germline V gives CDR1 SEHNR, CDR2 FQNEAQ (reference sequence). V was shortened by 4 bases and J by 0 bases, with 20 bases between the two germline ends. The CDR3 DNA is TGTGCCAGCAGCTCAACCGTCCCCAGGGACCTTAGCACAGATACGCAGTATTTT. Encoded protein: CASSSTVPRDLSTDTQYF.

The genes are TRBV6-2 or TRBV6-3 and TRBJ1-5, with D uncertain. The CDR3 contains 12 residues. Trimming cost V 2 bases and J 9 bases, with 8 bases left between them. Germline CDR1 is MNHEY and CDR2 is SVGEGT. CDR3 residues: CASSYGRGPQHF. The CDR3 DNA is TGTGCCAGCAGTTACGGACGGGGGCCCCAGCATTTT.

As to this clonotype: This may stem from a read error, because a much larger clone lies one nucleotide away. The genes are TRBV12-3 or TRBV12-4 and TRBJ2-3; D not resolved. The CDR3 is 14 amino acids. The ends were cut back, 5 bases at V and 6 bases at J, with 15 bases in the middle. Written as DNA, the CDR3 is TGTGCCAGCAGTCAGACTGGTCGCTGGGATACGCAGTATTTT. Protein: CASSQTGRWDTQYF.

There are many counts of this clonotype. V and J are TRBV27 and TRBJ1-5, with D possibly matching TRBD1 (5 bases). The V gene's germline CDR1 is MNHEY and CDR2 SMNVEV (reference sequence). Deletions cut 6 bases from V and 4 bases from J, with 13 bases between. This CDR3 region has 14 residues. CDR3 bases: TGTGCCAGCAGCCTCCAGGGATTAAATCAGCCCCAGCATTTT. Its translation is CASSLQGLNQPQHF.

This clonotype occurred a few times. The J gene is TRBJ1-1, the V gene TRBV10-2, with D possibly TRBD1 on 6 matching bases. The CDR3 length is 14 residues. Between the trimmed V and J ends, which lost 0 bases and 6 bases, there was a span of 11 bases. Per the germline V gene, CDR1 is WSHSY and CDR2 is SAAADI. The CDR3 region has the DNA TGCGCCAGCAGTGAGTCCGTCAGGGGTGCTGAAGCTTTCTTT. It encodes CASSESVRGAEAFF.